This is a list of T cell receptor beta chains from one sample in a study of vaccination and CD4 T cells after COVID-19. Their target antigens are unknown. A single record per CDR3 protein comes from TCRdb applying MiXCR to the PCR reads. The data show about 9,600 distinct CDR3 sequences, about 28% seen once. Sequencing used CD4+ T cells from blood, cultured in vitro, obtained after SARS-CoV-2 vaccination. Every receptor here comes from a human donor who had recovered from COVID-19. Each CDR3 is given with its conserved first and last residue. The D gene is left open where the match is weak. Some rows mark clone size as missing; the rest say once, few, many or name a class of expanded clone.

len,v_gene,j_gene,abundance,d_gene,CDR3nt,CDR3aa
18,TRBV24-1,TRBJ2-6,-,-,TGTGCCACCAGTTCGCGGCTGGTTGGGGAATCTGGGGCCAACGTCCTGACTTTC,CATSSRLVGESGANVLTF
13,TRBV5-4,TRBJ2-5,-,TRBD1,TGTGCCAGCAGCAGGGACAGGGGAGAGACCCAGTACTTC,CASSRDRGETQYF
12,TRBV6-4,TRBJ2-7,-,-,TGTGCCAGCAGTGACTCGCGTGGGGAGCAGTACTTC,CASSDSRGEQYF
16,TRBV25-1,TRBJ1-6,-,-,TGTGCCAGCAGTGACGCCGGGAAACTCTATAATTCACCCCTCCACTTT,CASSDAGKLYNSPLHF
14,TRBV10-3,TRBJ2-1,-,-,TGTGCCATCAGTGAGTTGGGCAGTTCCAATGAGCAGTTCTTC,CAISELGSSNEQFF
15,TRBV23-1,TRBJ1-2,few,-,TGCGCCAGCAGTCAATATGGTATGGCGGACTATGGCTACACCTTC,CASSQYGMADYGYTF
14,TRBV28,TRBJ2-3,-,-,TGTGCCAGCAGTTTAGAACAGGCTGCAGATACGCAGTATTTT,CASSLEQAADTQYF
14,TRBV6-5,TRBJ2-1,few,-,TGTGCCAGCAGTTACGAGCCAACTGGGAATGAGCAGTTCTTC,CASSYEPTGNEQFF
16,TRBV27,TRBJ1-6,few,TRBD1,TGTGCCAGCAGTTTAGTTAGGACAGGGTGGAATTCACCCCTCCACTTT,CASSLVRTGWNSPLHF
15,TRBV19,TRBJ2-7,-,TRBD2,TGTGCCAGTAGTATTAGAGCGGGAGGACCCTACGAGCAGTACTTC,CASSIRAGGPYEQYF
15,TRBV5-6,TRBJ1-3,-,-,TGTGCCAGCAGCTGGACGGCACAGCCTGGAAACACCATATATTTT,CASSWTAQPGNTIYF
19,TRBV7-8,TRBJ2-7,few,TRBD1,TGTGCCAGCAGCAACTCGTTCACCCGACGTAGGACAGGGATGAACGAGCAGTACTTC,CASSNSFTRRRTGMNEQYF
14,TRBV2,TRBJ1-1,-,TRBD1,TGTGCCAGCAGACCCGAAGTAGGACAGGGTGAAGCTTTCTTT,CASRPEVGQGEAFF
12,TRBV28,TRBJ1-3,-,-,TGTGCCAGCAGTTTCGGACAGTTCACCATATATTTT,CASSFGQFTIYF
14,TRBV5-4,TRBJ1-2,few,-,TGTGCCAGCAGCTTAAAGGGGTCAATGGGCGGCTACACCTTC,CASSLKGSMGGYTF
17,TRBV6-2/TRBV6-3,TRBJ2-2,-,TRBD1,TGTGCCAGCAGTTCACCTTACCGACAGGGGAGAACCGGGGAGCTGTTTTTT,CASSSPYRQGRTGELFF
16,TRBV20-1,TRBJ1-5,-,-,TGCAGTGCTAGAGAAGGACGGCGCTCAGCGCGGAAGCCCCAGCATTTT,CSAREGRRSARKPQHF
12,TRBV5-1,TRBJ2-3,-,-,TGCGCCAGCAGCTTGCAAACAGATACGCAGTATTTT,CASSLQTDTQYF
18,TRBV4-3,TRBJ2-6,-,TRBD1,TGCGCCAGCAGCCAAGACAGGGGGCAAGAGGCTGGGGCCAACGTCCTGACTTTC,CASSQDRGQEAGANVLTF
16,TRBV5-5,TRBJ2-3,-,TRBD2,TGTGCCAGCAGCTTGGTGCTAGCGGGGAGTACAGATACGCAGTATTTT,CASSLVLAGSTDTQYF
12,TRBV7-9,TRBJ1-4,few,-,TGTGCCAGCAGCGTGGGGGGTGAAAAACTGTTTTTT,CASSVGGEKLFF
14,TRBV7-3,TRBJ1-1,few,-,TGTGCCAGCAGCTTAGGCAGTCTGAACACTGAAGCTTTCTTT,CASSLGSLNTEAFF